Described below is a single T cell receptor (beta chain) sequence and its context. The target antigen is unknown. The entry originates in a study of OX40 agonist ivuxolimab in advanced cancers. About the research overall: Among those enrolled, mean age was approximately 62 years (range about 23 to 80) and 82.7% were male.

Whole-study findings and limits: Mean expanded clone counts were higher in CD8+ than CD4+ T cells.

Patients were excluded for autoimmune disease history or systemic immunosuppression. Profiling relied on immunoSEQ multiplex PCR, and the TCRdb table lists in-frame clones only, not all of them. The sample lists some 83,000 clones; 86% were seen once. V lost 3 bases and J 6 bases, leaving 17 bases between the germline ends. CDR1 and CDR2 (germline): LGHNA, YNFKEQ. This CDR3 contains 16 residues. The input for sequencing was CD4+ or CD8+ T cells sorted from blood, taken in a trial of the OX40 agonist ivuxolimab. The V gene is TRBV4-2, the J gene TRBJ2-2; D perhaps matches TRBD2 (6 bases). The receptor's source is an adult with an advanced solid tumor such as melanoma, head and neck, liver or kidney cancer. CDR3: CASSHPGRTSSGELFF. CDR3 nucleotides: TGTGCCAGCAGCCACCCAGGGAGGACTTCTTCCGGGGAGCTGTTTTTT.